This entry features one T cell receptor beta chain sequence. This sample was included in a study of blood T cell repertoires in COVID-19. In the study overall: The United States, Italy and Spain were the sources of the acute and convalescent COVID-19 samples.

All enrollees were about 18 to 100 years old and from roughly 26 US areas. Germline CDR1 and CDR2: DFQATT and SNEGSKA (reference sequence). The CDR3 runs to 14 residues. V lost 3 bases to trimming and J lost 5 bases; unmatched junction nucleotides: 9. Here immunoSEQ multiplex PCR was the method, and the copy in TCRdb shows in-frame clones only, minus some. Of about 220,000 clones listed, over 75% are singletons. The receptor was isolated from a woman aged 60-75 years who had recovered from COVID-19. Source material: PBMCs or T cells enriched from blood (not recorded which). The chain combines TRBV20-1 with TRBJ2-5, with 7 bases identical to TRBD2. Written as DNA, the CDR3 is TGCAGTGCTAGTTCTGCGGGGGTAGGGGAGACCCAGTACTTC. It codes for CSASSAGVGETQYF.